These T cell receptor beta chains were read from a single sample in a study of tumor and adjacent non-tumor tissue in lung cancer. TCRdb re-analysed the multiplex PCR reads in MiXCR, keeping a single row per CDR3 protein. The table includes 55,000 to 75,000 distinct CDR3 sequences, around 60% detected once. Sequenced material: lung tumor tissue. Receptor source: a man in his fifties with non-small cell lung cancer. Each CDR3 is given with its conserved first and last residue. A D gene is named only where the DNA matches it firmly. Clone size appears in some rows only: once, few, many, or a class for an expanded clone.

many,TRBV6-1,TRBJ1-6,.,CASSELGASPLHF,TGTGCCAGCAGTGAGTTGGGGGCTTCACCCCTCCACTTT
.,TRBV5-6,TRBJ2-3,.,CASTPGPMDTDTQYF,TGTGCCAGCACCCCGGGACCGATGGACACAGATACGCAGTATTTT
.,TRBV12-3/TRBV12-4,TRBJ2-7,TRBD2,CVSSPSGGAIYEQYF,TGTGTCAGCAGTCCTAGCGGGGGGGCCATATACGAGCAGTACTTC
.,TRBV5-4,TRBJ1-6,TRBD1,CASSMQRQGESPLHF,TGTGCCAGCAGCATGCAGCGTCAGGGGGAATCACCACTCCACTTT
once,TRBV28,TRBJ1-6,.,CASSQLGRDNSPLLF,TGTGCCAGCAGCCAGTTGGGCAGGGATAATTCACCCCTCCTCTTT
once,TRBV7-9,TRBJ1-6,.,CASSLDTYNSPLNF,TGTGCCAGCAGCCTCGACACATATAATTCACCCCTCAACTTT
large,TRBV29-1,TRBJ2-1,TRBD1,CSVVAGTGYNEQFF,TGCAGCGTTGTGGCCGGGACAGGGTACAATGAGCAGTTCTTC
.,TRBV15,TRBJ2-1,TRBD2,CATSRDTLAGGPRNEQFF,TGTGCCACCAGCAGAGATACCCTTGCGGGAGGGCCACGGAATGAGCAGTTCTTC
many,TRBV6-1,TRBJ1-6,TRBD1,CASISRDRGNNSPLHF,TGTGCCAGCATTTCCCGGGACAGGGGGAATAATTCACCCCTCCACTTT
.,TRBV6-5,TRBJ1-6,.,CASTTASYNTPLHF,TGTGCCAGCACCACAGCCTCCTATAATACACCCCTCCACTTC
.,TRBV4-1,TRBJ2-3,.,CASSQGTRRTDTQYF,TGCGCCAGCAGCCAAGGAACTAGACGCACAGATACGCAGTATTTT
.,TRBV7-2,TRBJ2-7,TRBD1,CASSLLGLTGIDYEQYF,TGTGCCAGCAGCTTACTCGGCCTGACAGGGATCGATTACGAGCAGTACTTC
few,TRBV11-2,TRBJ2-3,.,CASSSNPGRVLFSGTQYF,TGTGCCAGCAGCTCCAACCCTGGTAGGGTCCTATTCTCAGGTACGCAGTATTTT
many,TRBV30,TRBJ2-2,.,CAYKGLMNTGELFF,TGTGCCTACAAGGGACTGATGAACACCGGGGAGCTGTTTTTT
.,TRBV9,TRBJ1-3,.,CASSVDLSGNTIYF,TGTGCCAGCAGCGTAGATCTCTCCGGAAACACCATATATTTT
medium-sized,TRBV14,TRBJ2-7,TRBD1,CASSPKDRGLYEQYF,TGTGCCAGCAGCCCTAAAGACAGGGGTCTCTACGAGCAGTACTTC
.,TRBV11-2,TRBJ1-2,.,CASSLESGANYGYTF,TGTGCCAGCAGCTTAGAAAGCGGAGCTAACTATGGCTATACCTTC
many,TRBV6-1,TRBJ2-4,TRBD2,CASSILGLAERNIQYF,TGTGCCAGCAGTATATTGGGACTAGCGGAGAGAAACATTCAGTACTTC
.,TRBV12-3/TRBV12-4,TRBJ2-1,.,CASSFWEWYNEQFF,TGTGCCAGCAGTTTCTGGGAGTGGTACAATGAGCAGTTCTTC
.,TRBV11-2,TRBJ2-5,.,CASTLGEMKTQYF,TGTGCCAGTACCCTAGGGGAAATGAAGACCCAATACTTC
.,TRBV9,TRBJ2-7,.,CASSGSPSDGFSYEQYF,TGTGCCAGCAGCGGAAGCCCTTCGGACGGCTTCTCCTACGAGCAGTACTTC
.,TRBV11-3,TRBJ1-2,TRBD1,CASNNRRQGTHGYAF,TGTGCCAGCAACAACCGAAGACAGGGAACCCATGGCTACGCCTTC
few,TRBV2,TRBJ2-7,.,CASSKTESSYEQYF,TGTGCCAGCAGTAAGACGGAGAGCTCCTACGAGCAGTACTTC
.,TRBV1,TRBJ2-7,.,CTSSQDLITSGVPGEQCF,TGCACCAGCAGCCAAGATCTGATTACTAGCGGGGTCCCGGGGGAGCAGTGCTTC
.,TRBV11-2,TRBJ2-1,TRBD1,CASNPEWDRDQFF,TGTGCCAGCAACCCTGAATGGGACAGGGATCAGTTCTTC
.,TRBV29-1,TRBJ2-1,.,CNVELLVGAQNEQFF,TGCAACGTCGAACTTCTAGTGGGAGCGCAGAATGAGCAGTTCTTC
few,TRBV5-1,TRBJ2-5,TRBD1,CASSRQGSEETQYF,TGCGCCAGCAGCCGACAGGGTTCGGAAGAGACCCAGTACTTC
.,TRBV29-1,TRBJ2-1,TRBD1,CSVEKQGNNEQLF,TGCAGCGTTGAAAAACAGGGGAACAACGAGCAGTTATTC
.,TRBV6-2/TRBV6-3,TRBJ2-7,.,CASNAHTSYDHYF,TGTGCCAGCAACGCCCACACCTCCTACGATCATTATTTC
.,TRBV2,TRBJ1-6,.,CASSEDHNSSLHF,TGTGCCAGCAGCGAGGACCATAATTCATCCCTCCACTTT
.,TRBV5-1,TRBJ2-7,TRBD1,CASSCSLDRASEGLSYGQYF,TGCGCTAGCAGCTGCTCTTTGGACAGGGCCTCTGAGGGACTCTCCTACGGGCAGTACTTC
.,TRBV11-3,TRBJ1-1,.,CASSPEEEVEAFF,TGTGCCAGCAGCCCGGAAGAGGAGGTCGAAGCTTTCTTT
.,TRBV7-9,TRBJ2-2,.,CASSLLRAANIGELFF,TGTGCCAGCAGCTTATTACGGGCCGCGAACATCGGGGAGCTGTTTTTT
.,TRBV5-1,TRBJ2-2,.,CASSQGGQIWPGELFF,TGCGCCAGCAGCCAGGGTGGACAGATATGGCCCGGGGAGCTGTTTTTT
.,TRBV7-9,TRBJ1-5,TRBD1,CASGPGTGEDNQPQHF,TGCGCCAGCGGCCCCGGGACAGGGGAGGACAATCAGCCCCAGCATTTT
.,TRBV4-2,TRBJ2-3,.,CASSQGAGPVPGDTQYF,TGTGCCAGCAGCCAAGGTGCGGGGCCAGTGCCCGGAGATACGCAGTATTTT
.,TRBV11-2,TRBJ2-4,.,CASSPGRANIQYF,TGTGCCAGCAGCCCAGGCAGGGCAAACATTCAGTACTTC
many,TRBV11-2,TRBJ2-3,TRBD1,CASSLRQGRTDTQYF,TGTGCCAGCAGCCTCCGACAGGGGCGCACAGATACGCAGTATTTT
.,TRBV28,TRBJ2-5,TRBD2,CASSLAGGHRETQYF,TGTGCCAGCAGTTTAGCGGGGGGGCACAGAGAAACCCAGTACTTC
.,TRBV7-8,TRBJ2-3,TRBD2,CASSLSSGSSDTQYF,TGTGCCAGCAGCTTATCTAGCGGGAGCTCAGATACGCAGTATTTT